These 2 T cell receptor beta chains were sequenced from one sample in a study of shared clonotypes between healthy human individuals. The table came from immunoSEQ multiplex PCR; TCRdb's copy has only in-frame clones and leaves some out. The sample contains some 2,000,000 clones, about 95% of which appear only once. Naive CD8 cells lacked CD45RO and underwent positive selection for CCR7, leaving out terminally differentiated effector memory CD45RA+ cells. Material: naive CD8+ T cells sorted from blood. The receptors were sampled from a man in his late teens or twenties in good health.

For the CDR3, the DNA is TGTGCCAGTAGTATAGGACAGGGTGTCACTGAAGCTTTCTTT. Encoded protein: CASSIGQGVTEAFF. The rearrangement uses TRBV19 and TRBJ1-1, with TRBD1 identical over 7 bases. V lost 1 base and J lost 4; bases outside the gene matches: 3. Germline CDR1 LNHDA, CDR2 SQIVND (reference sequence). CDR3 length: 14 residues.

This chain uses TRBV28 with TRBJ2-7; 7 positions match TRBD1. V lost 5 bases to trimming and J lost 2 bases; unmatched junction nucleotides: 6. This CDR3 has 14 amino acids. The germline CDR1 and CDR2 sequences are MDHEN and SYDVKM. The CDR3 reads CASSAYRGAYEQYF. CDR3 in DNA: TGTGCCAGCAGTGCCTACAGGGGCGCCTACGAGCAGTACTTC.